Listed below are T cell receptor beta chains from one sample, sequenced in a study of graft-versus-host responses after intestinal transplantation. Data came from immunoSEQ multiplex PCR; TCRdb stores just in-frame clones and leaves some out. The data contain around 100,000 clones, roughly nine tenths of them seen just once; the ten biggest clones take up approximately 0.18%. Their antigens are not known. Sequencing used unstimulated CD4+ T cells sorted from spleen or lymph node cells, obtained before transplant. These receptors all stem from a human donor who was the organ donor for an intestinal transplant. The CDR3 runs from the conserved cysteine through the conserved F or W. The D gene is left open where the match is weak. Expanded clones get a size class; other rows say once, few or many, or leave the size out.

clone_size d_call j_call v_call cdr3_aa cdr3_nt
. . TRBJ2-7 TRBV4-2 CASSQDPQQGQYF TGTGCCAGCAGCCAAGATCCCCAGCAGGGGCAGTACTTC
. . TRBJ1-1 TRBV19 CASKRAEQQGSGTEAFF TGTGCCAGTAAGAGGGCCGAGCAACAAGGGAGCGGCACTGAAGCTTTCTTT
. TRBD1 TRBJ1-2 TRBV4-1 CASGGQGAGGYTF TGCGCCAGCGGGGGGCAGGGGGCGGGAGGCTACACCTTC
. . TRBJ1-2 TRBV6-6 CASSLTGLYGYTF TGTGCCAGCAGTCTGACAGGCCTCTATGGCTACACCTTC
once TRBD2 TRBJ2-1 TRBV27 CASSLGLAGGRSYNEQFF TGTGCCAGCAGTTTAGGACTAGCGGGGGGCCGATCCTACAATGAGCAGTTCTTC
. . TRBJ1-2 TRBV5-1 CASSVSSGAYGYTF TGCGCCAGCAGCGTATCTTCAGGGGCCTATGGCTACACCTTC
. . TRBJ2-3 TRBV4-1 CASSQRDTSTDTQYF TGCGCCAGCAGCCAACGGGACACTTCCACAGATACGCAGTATTTT
. TRBD1 TRBJ2-1 TRBV6-1 CASSAPSGDRVAEQFF TGTGCCAGCAGTGCTCCTTCGGGGGACAGGGTGGCTGAGCAGTTCTTC
. . TRBJ2-6 TRBV5-1 CASSLVGSSGANVLTF TGCGCCAGCAGCTTGGTCGGTTCCTCTGGGGCCAACGTCCTGACTTTC
. . TRBJ1-2 TRBV27 CASSFNSNYGYTF TGTGCCAGCAGTTTTAATTCTAACTATGGCTACACCTTC
. . TRBJ1-6 TRBV4-2 CASSQDETEGINSPLHF TGTGCCAGCAGCCAAGATGAAACAGAGGGAATTAATTCACCCCTCCACTTT
. TRBD2 TRBJ2-1 TRBV5-1 CASSILAGSYNEQFF TGCGCCAGCAGCATACTAGCGGGCTCCTACAATGAGCAGTTCTTC
. TRBD1 TRBJ1-3 TRBV9 CASSSSSRRGQLGNTIYF TGTGCCAGCAGCTCTAGCAGTAGGAGGGGACAGCTTGGAAACACCATATATTTT
. . TRBJ2-3 TRBV19 CASSQGVSTDTQYF TGTGCCAGTAGTCAGGGCGTTAGCACAGATACGCAGTATTTT
. TRBD2 TRBJ2-5 TRBV4-2 CASSQDGRAETQYF TGTGCCAGCAGCCAAGACGGGAGGGCAGAGACCCAGTACTTC
once TRBD1 TRBJ1-1 TRBV7-9 CASSLGPGTGNTEAFF TGTGCCAGCAGCTTAGGACCAGGGACAGGGAACACTGAAGCTTTCTTT
. TRBD2 TRBJ2-1 TRBV6-5 CASRQTSGGSNEQFF TGTGCCAGCAGGCAGACTAGCGGGGGATCTAATGAGCAGTTCTTC
. . TRBJ1-1 TRBV28 CAAPRGTNTEAFF TGTGCCGCCCCAAGGGGAACGAACACTGAAGCTTTCTTT
. . TRBJ2-7 TRBV11-2 CASSLDHRTYEQYF TGTGCCAGCAGCTTAGATCACAGAACCTACGAGCAGTACTTC
once . TRBJ1-1 TRBV6-5 CASRNRNTEAFF TGTGCCAGCAGGAACAGGAACACTGAAGCTTTCTTT